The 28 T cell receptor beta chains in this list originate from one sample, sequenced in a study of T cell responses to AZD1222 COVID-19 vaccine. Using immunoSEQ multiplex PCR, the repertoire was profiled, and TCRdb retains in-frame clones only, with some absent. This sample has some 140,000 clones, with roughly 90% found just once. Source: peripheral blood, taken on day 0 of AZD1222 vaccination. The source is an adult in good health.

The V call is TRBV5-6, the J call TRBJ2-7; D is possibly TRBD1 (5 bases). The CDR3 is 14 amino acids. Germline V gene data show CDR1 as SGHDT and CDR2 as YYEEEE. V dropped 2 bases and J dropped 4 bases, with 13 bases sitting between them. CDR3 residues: CASSFQGNVYEQYF. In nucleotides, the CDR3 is TGTGCCAGCAGCTTCCAGGGAAATGTTTACGAGCAGTACTTC.

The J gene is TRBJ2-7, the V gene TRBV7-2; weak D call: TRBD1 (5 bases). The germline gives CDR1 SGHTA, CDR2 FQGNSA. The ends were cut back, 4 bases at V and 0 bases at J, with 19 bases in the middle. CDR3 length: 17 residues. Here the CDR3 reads CASSYPSTASSSYEQYF. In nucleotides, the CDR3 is TGTGCCAGCAGCTACCCCTCGACAGCCTCGAGCTCCTACGAGCAGTACTTC.

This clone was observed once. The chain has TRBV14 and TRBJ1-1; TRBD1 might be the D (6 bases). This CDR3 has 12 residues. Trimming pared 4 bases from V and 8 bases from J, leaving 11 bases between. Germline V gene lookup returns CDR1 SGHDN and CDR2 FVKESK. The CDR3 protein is CASSRGAAEAFF. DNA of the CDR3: TGTGCCAGCAGCCGGGGGGCGGCGGAAGCTTTCTTT.

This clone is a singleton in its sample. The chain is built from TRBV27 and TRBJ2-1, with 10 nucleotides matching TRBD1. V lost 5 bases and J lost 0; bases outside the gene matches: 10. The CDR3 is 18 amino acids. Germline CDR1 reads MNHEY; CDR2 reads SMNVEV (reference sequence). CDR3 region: CASSPGQGTTSSYNEQFF. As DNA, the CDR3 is TGTGCCAGCAGTCCGGGACAGGGGACAACGAGCTCCTACAATGAGCAGTTCTTC.

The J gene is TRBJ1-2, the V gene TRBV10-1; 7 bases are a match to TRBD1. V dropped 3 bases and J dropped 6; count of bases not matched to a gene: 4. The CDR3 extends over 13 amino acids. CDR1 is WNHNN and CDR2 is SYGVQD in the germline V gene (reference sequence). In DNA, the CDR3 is TGCGCCAGCAGTGAATCAGGGGGACATGGCTACACCTTC. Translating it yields CASSESGGHGYTF.

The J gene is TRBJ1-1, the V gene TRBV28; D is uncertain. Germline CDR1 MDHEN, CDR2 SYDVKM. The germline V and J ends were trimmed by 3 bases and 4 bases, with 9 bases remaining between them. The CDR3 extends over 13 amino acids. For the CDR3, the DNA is TGTGCCAGCAGTTTTTGGGCAGGCACTGAAGCTTTCTTT. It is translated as CASSFWAGTEAFF.

As DNA, the CDR3 is TGCGCCAGCAGCCAAGAGATAGGGGTATACCACGAGCAGTACTTC. This codes for CASSQEIGVYHEQYF. This chain joins TRBV4-3 and TRBJ2-7, with D maybe TRBD1 (5 bases). The germline V gene encodes CDR1 LGHNA and CDR2 YSLEER. This CDR3 is 15 amino acids long. Trimming took 0 bases from V and 5 from J, leaving 14 bases between them.

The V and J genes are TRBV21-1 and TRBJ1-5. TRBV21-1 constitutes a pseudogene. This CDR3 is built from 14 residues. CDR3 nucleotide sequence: TGTGCCAGCCTCGGGGGGGGCAGTTCTGAGCCCCAGCATTTT. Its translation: CASLGGGSSEPQHF.

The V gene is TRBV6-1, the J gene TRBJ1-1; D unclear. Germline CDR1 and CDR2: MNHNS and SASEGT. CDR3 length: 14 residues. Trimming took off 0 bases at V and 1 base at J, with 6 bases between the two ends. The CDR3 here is CASSEAAGNTEAFF. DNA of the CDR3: TGTGCCAGCAGTGAAGCGGCGGGGAACACTGAAGCTTTCTTT.

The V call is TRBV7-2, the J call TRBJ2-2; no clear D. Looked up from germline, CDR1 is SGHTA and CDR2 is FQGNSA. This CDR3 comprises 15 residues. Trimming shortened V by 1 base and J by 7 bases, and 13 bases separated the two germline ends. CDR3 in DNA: TGTGCCAGCAGCTTAGTGTCAGGCCCCCACGGGGAGCTGTTTTTT. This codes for CASSLVSGPHGELFF.

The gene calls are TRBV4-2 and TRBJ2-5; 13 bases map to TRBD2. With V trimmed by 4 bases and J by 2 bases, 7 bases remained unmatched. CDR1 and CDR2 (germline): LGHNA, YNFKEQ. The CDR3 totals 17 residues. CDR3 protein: CASSRRLAGGTQETQYF. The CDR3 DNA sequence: TGTGCCAGCAGCCGACGACTAGCGGGAGGAACTCAAGAGACCCAGTACTTC.

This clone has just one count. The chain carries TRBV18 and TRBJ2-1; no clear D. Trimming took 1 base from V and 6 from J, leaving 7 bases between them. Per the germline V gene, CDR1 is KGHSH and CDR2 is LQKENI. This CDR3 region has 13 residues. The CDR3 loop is CASSPRQTNEQFF. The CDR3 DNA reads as TGTGCCAGCTCACCACGACAAACCAATGAGCAGTTCTTC.

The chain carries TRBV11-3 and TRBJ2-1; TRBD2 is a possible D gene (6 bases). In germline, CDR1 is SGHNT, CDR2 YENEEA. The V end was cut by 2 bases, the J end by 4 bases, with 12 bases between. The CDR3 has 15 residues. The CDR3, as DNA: TGTGCCAGCAGCTTAATGGGGAGCGGGTACAATGAGCAGTTCTTC. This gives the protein CASSLMGSGYNEQFF.

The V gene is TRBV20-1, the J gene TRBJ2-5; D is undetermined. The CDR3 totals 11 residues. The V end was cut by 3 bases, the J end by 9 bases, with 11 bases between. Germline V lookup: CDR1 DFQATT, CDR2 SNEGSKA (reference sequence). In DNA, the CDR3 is TGCAGTGCTAGTCTCAGCGAGGCCCAGTACTTC. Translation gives CSASLSEAQYF.

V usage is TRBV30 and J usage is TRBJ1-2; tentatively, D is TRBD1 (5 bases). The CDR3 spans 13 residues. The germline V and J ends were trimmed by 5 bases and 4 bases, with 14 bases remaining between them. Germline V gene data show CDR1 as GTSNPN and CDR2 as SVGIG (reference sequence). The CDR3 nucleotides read TGTGCCTGGGCACGAGGGGACGTCTATGGCTACACCTTC. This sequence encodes CAWARGDVYGYTF.

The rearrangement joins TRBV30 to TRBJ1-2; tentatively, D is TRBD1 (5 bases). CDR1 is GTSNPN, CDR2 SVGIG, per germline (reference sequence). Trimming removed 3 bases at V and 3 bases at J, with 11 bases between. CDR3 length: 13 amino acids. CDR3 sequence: CAWRPGRDYGYTF. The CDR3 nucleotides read TGTGCCTGGAGACCGGGACGAGACTATGGCTACACCTTC.

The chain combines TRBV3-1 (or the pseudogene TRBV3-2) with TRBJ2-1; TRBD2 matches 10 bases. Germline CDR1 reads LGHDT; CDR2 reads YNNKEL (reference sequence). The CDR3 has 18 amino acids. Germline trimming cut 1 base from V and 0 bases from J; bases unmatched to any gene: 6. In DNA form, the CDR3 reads TGTGCCAGCAGCCAAGTCTCCCCTAGCGGGAGCTCCTACAATGAGCAGTTCTTC. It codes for CASSQVSPSGSSYNEQFF.

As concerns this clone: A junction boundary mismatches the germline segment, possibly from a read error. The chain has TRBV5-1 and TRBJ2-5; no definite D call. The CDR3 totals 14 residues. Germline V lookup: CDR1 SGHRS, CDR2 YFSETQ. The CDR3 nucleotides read TGCGCCAGCAGCTTGGAAGGTTCTCAAGGGACCCAGTACTTC. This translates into CASSLEGSQGTQYF. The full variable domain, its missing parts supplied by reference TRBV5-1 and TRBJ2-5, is KAGVTQTPRYLIKTRGQQVTLSCSPISGHRSVSWYQQTPGQGLQFLFEYFSETQRNKGNFPGRFSGRQFSNSRSEMNVSTLELGDSALYLCASSLEGSQGTQYFGPGTRLLVL.

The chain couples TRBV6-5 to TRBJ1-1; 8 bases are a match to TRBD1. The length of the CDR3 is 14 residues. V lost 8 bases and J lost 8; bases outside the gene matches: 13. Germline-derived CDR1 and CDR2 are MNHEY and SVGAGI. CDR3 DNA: TGTGCCAGCCTCACGGCAGGGGGCGATTTCGAAGCTTTCTTT. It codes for CASLTAGGDFEAFF.

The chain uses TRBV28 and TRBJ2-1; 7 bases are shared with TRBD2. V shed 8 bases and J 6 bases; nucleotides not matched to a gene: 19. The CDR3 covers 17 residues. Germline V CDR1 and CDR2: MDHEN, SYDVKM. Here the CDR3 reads CASRPPLLATTRNEQFF. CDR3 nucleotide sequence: TGTGCCAGCCGGCCCCCTTTACTAGCGACCACCCGCAATGAGCAGTTCTTC.

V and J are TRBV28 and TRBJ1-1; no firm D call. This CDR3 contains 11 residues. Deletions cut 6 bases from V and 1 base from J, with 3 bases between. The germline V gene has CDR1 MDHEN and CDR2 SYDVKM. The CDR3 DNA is TGTGCCAGCAGACGGAACACTGAAGCTTTCTTT. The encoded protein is CASRRNTEAFF.

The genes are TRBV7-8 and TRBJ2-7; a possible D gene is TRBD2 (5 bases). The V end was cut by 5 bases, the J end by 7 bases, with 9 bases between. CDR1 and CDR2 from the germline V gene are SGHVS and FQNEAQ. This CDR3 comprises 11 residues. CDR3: CASSRGGEQYF. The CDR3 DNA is TGTGCCAGCAGCCGAGGCGGGGAGCAGTACTTC.

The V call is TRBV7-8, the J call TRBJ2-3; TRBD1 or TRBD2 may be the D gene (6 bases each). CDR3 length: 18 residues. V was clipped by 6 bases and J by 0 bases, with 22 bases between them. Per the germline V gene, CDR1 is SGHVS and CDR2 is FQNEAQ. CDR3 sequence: CASRPNPFSGASTDTQYF. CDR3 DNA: TGTGCCAGCAGACCTAACCCCTTTTCGGGGGCTAGCACAGATACGCAGTATTTT.

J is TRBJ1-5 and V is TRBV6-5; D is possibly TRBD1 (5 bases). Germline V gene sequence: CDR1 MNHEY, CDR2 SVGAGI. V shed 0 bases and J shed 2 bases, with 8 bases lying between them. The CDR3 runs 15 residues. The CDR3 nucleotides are TGTGCCAGCAGTTACTCGTTGACAGGCAATCAGCCCCAGCATTTT. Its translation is CASSYSLTGNQPQHF.

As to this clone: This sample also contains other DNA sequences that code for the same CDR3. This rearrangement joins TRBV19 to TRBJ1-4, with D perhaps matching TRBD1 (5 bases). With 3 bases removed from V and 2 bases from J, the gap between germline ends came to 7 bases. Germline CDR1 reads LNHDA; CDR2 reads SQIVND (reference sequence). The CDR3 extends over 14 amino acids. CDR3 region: CASSMRQTNEKLFF. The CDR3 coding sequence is TGTGCCAGTAGTATGCGACAGACTAATGAAAAACTGTTTTTT.

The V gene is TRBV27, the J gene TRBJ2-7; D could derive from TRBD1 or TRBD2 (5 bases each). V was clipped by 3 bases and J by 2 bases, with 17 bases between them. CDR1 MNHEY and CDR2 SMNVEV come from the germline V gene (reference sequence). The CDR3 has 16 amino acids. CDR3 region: CASSFSSGTVTYEQYF. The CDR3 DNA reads TGTGCCAGCAGTTTCTCATCCGGGACGGTGACCTACGAGCAGTACTTC.

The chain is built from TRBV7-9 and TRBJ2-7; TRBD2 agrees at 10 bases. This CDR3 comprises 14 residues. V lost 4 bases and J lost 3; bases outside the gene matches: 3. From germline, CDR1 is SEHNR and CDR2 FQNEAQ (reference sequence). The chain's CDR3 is CASSSGLAYYEQYF. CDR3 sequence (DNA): TGTGCCAGCAGCTCGGGACTAGCGTACTACGAGCAGTACTTC.

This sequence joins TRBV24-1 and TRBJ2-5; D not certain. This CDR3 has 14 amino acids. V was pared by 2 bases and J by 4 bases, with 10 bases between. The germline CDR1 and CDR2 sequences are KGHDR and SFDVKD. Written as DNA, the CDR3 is TGTGCCACCAGTGATTCGGGCCCGAGAGAGACCCAGTACTTC. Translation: CATSDSGPRETQYF.